The rows below give T cell receptor beta chains drawn from one sample of a study of a mutant IDH1 vaccine in newly diagnosed glioma. The antigens for these receptors are not known. The table came from immunoSEQ multiplex PCR; TCRdb's copy has only in-frame clones and leaves some out. The table lists about 67,000 clones, approximately 80% of them singletons, with roughly 13% in the top ten. Sequenced here: PBMCs, sampled from a glioma patient whose treatment included an IDH1 peptide vaccine. All receptors come from a man younger than 35 with glioma. Both conserved end residues are part of each CDR3. A D gene is named only where the DNA matches it firmly. Clone size is shown for a subset of rows, as once, few, many or a class of expanded clone.

j_call d_call clone_size v_call cdr3_aa cdr3_nt
TRBJ2-5 NA once TRBV5-4 CASSFGQIEGKTQYF TGTGCCAGCAGCTTTGGACAGATTGAGGGGAAGACCCAGTACTTC
TRBJ2-2 NA NA TRBV4-2 CASSQSQGGMGTGELFF TGTGCCAGCAGCCAATCTCAAGGGGGGATGGGTACCGGGGAGCTGTTTTTT
TRBJ1-2 NA NA TRBV5-4 CASSAGLPANYGYTF TGTGCCAGCAGCGCGGGCCTTCCTGCTAACTATGGCTACACCTTC
TRBJ1-1 TRBD1 NA TRBV30 CAWRGTGRNARRDTEAFF TGTGCCTGGAGGGGGACAGGGAGGAATGCTAGACGGGACACTGAAGCTTTCTTT
TRBJ1-1 NA NA TRBV18 CASSFVGKNTEAFF TGTGCCAGCTCATTCGTCGGGAAGAACACTGAAGCTTTCTTT
TRBJ2-3 TRBD2 NA TRBV6-1 CASSGPTSPKTSTDTQYF TGTGCCAGCAGTGGCCCGACTAGCCCGAAAACTAGCACAGATACGCAGTATTTT
TRBJ1-1 NA NA TRBV19 CASQEGPYDTEAFF TGTGCCAGCCAGGAGGGCCCGTACGACACTGAAGCTTTCTTT
TRBJ2-1 NA NA TRBV5-4 CASSPSASSSYNEQFF TGTGCCAGCAGCCCTAGCGCCTCGAGCTCCTACAATGAGCAGTTCTTC
TRBJ2-7 NA NA TRBV7-2 CASSSTGPLEQYF TGTGCCAGCAGCTCCACGGGCCCGCTCGAGCAGTACTTC
TRBJ1-1 NA once TRBV4-3 CASSFDLRNTEAFF TGCGCCAGCAGCTTCGATTTGAGAAACACTGAAGCTTTCTTT
TRBJ1-5 TRBD1 NA TRBV2 CASSWDSTQSNQPQHF TGTGCCAGCAGTTGGGACAGTACTCAGAGCAATCAGCCCCAGCATTTT
TRBJ2-7 NA NA TRBV30 CAWSFKGVFRYLQYF TGTGCCTGGAGTTTTAAGGGGGTGTTTCGATATTTGCAGTACTTC
TRBJ1-3 NA NA TRBV4-2 CASSQDEGGAGGNTIYF TGTGCCAGCAGCCAAGATGAGGGGGGCGCGGGGGGAAACACCATATATTTT
TRBJ2-7 NA NA TRBV4-1 CASSQEGVRPYEQYF TGCGCCAGCAGCCAAGAAGGGGTGAGGCCCTACGAGCAGTACTTC
TRBJ1-1 NA NA TRBV14 CASSQEAGRRAEAFF TGTGCCAGCAGCCAAGAAGCAGGGAGGAGGGCTGAAGCTTTCTTT
TRBJ2-7 NA NA TRBV2 CASGLWDSPYEQYF TGTGCCAGTGGGCTATGGGACTCCCCCTACGAGCAGTACTTC
TRBJ2-5 NA NA TRBV30 CAWSVLGETQYF TGTGCCTGGAGTGTACTGGGGGAGACCCAGTACTTC
TRBJ1-5 NA NA TRBV6-5 CASSQLGGQPQHF TGTGCCAGCAGCCAATTAGGAGGTCAGCCCCAGCATTTT
TRBJ1-2 NA once TRBV4-1 CASSQDPWGGESGYTF TGCGCCAGCAGCCAAGATCCGTGGGGAGGGGAGTCTGGCTACACCTTC
TRBJ1-4 NA NA TRBV19 CASSMGEKLFF TGTGCCAGTAGTATGGGAGAAAAACTGTTTTTT
TRBJ1-1 NA NA TRBV19 CASSSLHGVGAFF TGTGCCAGTAGTTCCCTTCATGGTGTGGGAGCTTTCTTT
TRBJ2-1 TRBD2 few TRBV14 CASSLSGLLGLAEVGYNEQFF TGTGCCAGCAGCCTTTCGGGCCTTTTGGGACTAGCGGAAGTGGGCTACAATGAGCAGTTCTTC
TRBJ1-1 NA NA TRBV4-1 CASSQGAVTNTEAFF TGCGCCAGCAGCCAAGGGGCAGTGACGAACACTGAAGCTTTCTTT
TRBJ2-7 NA NA TRBV27 CASKDLGPNYEQYF TGTGCCAGCAAAGATCTGGGCCCGAACTACGAGCAGTACTTC
TRBJ1-4 NA once TRBV5-1 CASSGGDSREKLFF TGCGCCAGCAGCGGAGGGGACTCGCGGGAAAAACTGTTTTTT
TRBJ1-4 NA once TRBV4-3 CASSQEGSLATNEKLFF TGCGCCAGCAGCCAAGAGGGCAGTCTCGCAACTAATGAAAAACTGTTTTTT
TRBJ1-2 NA few TRBV30 CAARGLGYGYTF TGTGCTGCGAGGGGTCTGGGTTATGGCTACACCTTC
TRBJ1-3 NA once TRBV4-3 CASSQDWAPGNTIYF TGCGCCAGCAGCCAAGATTGGGCTCCTGGAAACACCATATATTTT
TRBJ1-3 NA once TRBV18 CASSPETISGNTIYF TGTGCCAGCTCACCAGAGACAATCTCTGGAAACACCATATATTTT
TRBJ2-3 TRBD1 NA TRBV5-1 CASSLATGANTDTQYF TGCGCCAGCAGCTTGGCGACAGGGGCGAACACAGATACGCAGTATTTT
TRBJ2-2 NA once TRBV5-6 CASSLNRFGTGELFF TGTGCCAGCAGCTTGAACAGGTTTGGAACCGGGGAGCTGTTTTTT
TRBJ2-7 NA NA TRBV30 CAWSAGPRTISYEQYF TGTGCCTGGAGTGCCGGACCTCGGACTATCTCCTACGAGCAGTACTTC
TRBJ2-2 NA NA TRBV11-3 CASSLGQYTGELFF TGTGCCAGCAGCTTAGGACAGTACACCGGGGAGCTGTTTTTT
TRBJ2-3 NA once TRBV4-3 CASSQEVSFTDTQYF TGCGCCAGCAGCCAAGAGGTGTCGTTCACAGATACGCAGTATTTT
TRBJ1-2 TRBD1 NA TRBV18 CASSPRDRADYGYTF TGTGCCAGCTCACCTCGGGACAGGGCAGACTATGGCTACACCTTC
TRBJ2-1 TRBD2 NA TRBV5-6 CASSSRTSGAHPSYNEQFF TGTGCCAGCAGCTCCAGGACTAGCGGGGCGCATCCCTCCTACAATGAGCAGTTCTTC
TRBJ2-1 NA NA TRBV19 CASSFPGNEQFF TGTGCCAGTAGCTTCCCCGGGAATGAGCAGTTCTTC
TRBJ1-6 NA NA TRBV7-2 CASSLGGLKDSPLHF TGTGCCAGCAGCTTAGGGGGACTCAAGGATTCACCCCTCCACTTT
TRBJ1-3 NA NA TRBV6-1 CASRDPSRSNTIYF TGTGCCAGCAGGGACCCTTCGAGGTCCAACACCATATATTTT
TRBJ2-3 NA NA TRBV19 CASSRAVNGDTQYF TGTGCCAGTAGTAGAGCGGTGAATGGAGATACGCAGTATTTT